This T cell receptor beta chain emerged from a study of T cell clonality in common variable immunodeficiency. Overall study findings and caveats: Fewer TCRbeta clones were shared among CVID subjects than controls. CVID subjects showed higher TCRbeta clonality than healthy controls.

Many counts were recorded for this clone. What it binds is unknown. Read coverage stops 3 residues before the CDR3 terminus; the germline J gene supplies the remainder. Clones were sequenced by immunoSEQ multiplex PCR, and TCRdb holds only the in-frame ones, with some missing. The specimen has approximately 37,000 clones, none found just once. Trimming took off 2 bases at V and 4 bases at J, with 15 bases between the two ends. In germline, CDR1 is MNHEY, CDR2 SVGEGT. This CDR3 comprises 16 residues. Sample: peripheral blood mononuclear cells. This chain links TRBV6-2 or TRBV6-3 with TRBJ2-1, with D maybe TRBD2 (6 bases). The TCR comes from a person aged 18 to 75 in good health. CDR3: CASSYGGGDWYNEQFF. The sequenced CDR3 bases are TGTGCCAGCAGTTACGGAGGAGGGGACTGGTACAATGAG.